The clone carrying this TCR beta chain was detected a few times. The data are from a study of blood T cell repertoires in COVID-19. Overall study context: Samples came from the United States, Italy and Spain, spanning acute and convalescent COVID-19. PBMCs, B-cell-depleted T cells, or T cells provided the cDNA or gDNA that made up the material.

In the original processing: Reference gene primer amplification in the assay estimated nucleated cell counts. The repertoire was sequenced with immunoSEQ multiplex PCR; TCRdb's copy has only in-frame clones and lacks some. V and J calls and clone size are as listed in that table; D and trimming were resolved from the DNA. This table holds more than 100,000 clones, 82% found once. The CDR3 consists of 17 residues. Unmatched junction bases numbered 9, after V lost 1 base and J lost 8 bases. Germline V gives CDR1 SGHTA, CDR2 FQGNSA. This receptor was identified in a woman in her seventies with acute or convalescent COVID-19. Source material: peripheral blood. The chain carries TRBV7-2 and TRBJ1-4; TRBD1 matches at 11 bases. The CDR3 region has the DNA TGTGCCAGCAGCTTAGTATTGCCGGGACAGGGGGACGAAAAACTGTTTTTT. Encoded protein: CASSLVLPGQGDEKLFF.